The entry below gives a single T cell receptor (beta chain) sequence along with its context. Which antigen it targets is not known. No base-level quality is on record; no much larger clone is a single base apart. The entry originates in a study of CD39 and CD103 CD8 tumor-infiltrating T cells (dated by TCRdb to 2017 to 2018). Concerning the study at large: Repertoire comparisons were shown for an HPV-positive HNSCC, an HPV-negative HNSCC, an ovarian cancer and a melanoma patient. Deep sequencing of TCRbeta CDR3 was used to compare the repertoires of CD8 TIL subsets, defined by CD103 and CD39, with those of peripheral memory CD8 T cells. The full study reports these points: DP CD8 TILs appeared more oligoclonal than DN and SP CD8 TILs and blood memory CD8 T cells, with top 30 clonotypes covering roughly 55-90%. Clonotypes from DN TILs largely overlapped with peripheral memory CD8 repertoires, while clonotypes from DP TILs were only rarely found in blood or uninvolved lymph node.

From about 10,000 to 100,000 sorted cells per subset, genomic DNA was extracted using the DNeasy Blood and Tissue Kit. The immunoSEQ service sequenced and mapped the TCRbeta V-J or V-D-J regions, with coverage above 9.5x for each sample. Per the authors' processing: Only productive rearrangements exported from the immunoSEQ Analyzer platform were analyzed, with clonality assessed on the 500 most abundant clones. The Morisita-Horn similarity index and the Jaccard index were used to quantify the overlap in repertoires between populations. Morisita-Horn similarity between CD8 T-cell subset TCR repertoires was measured in 6 or 7 cancer patients. TCRdb stores this immuneACCESS table with in-frame sequences only. Part of the clones is absent; in the studies checked, under half of the shortfall reflects unresolved V genes, and no reason is known for the rest. The V and J calls and clone size come from that table; D and trimming were worked out from the DNA. Here the sample has 300 to 350 clones; about half occur a single time. In total, the top ten clones hold 30% to 40% of the sample.

V is pared back by 3 bases and J by 5 bases, with 9 bases lying between the germline termini. Reading the germline V gene gives CDR1 SGHRS and CDR2 YFSETQ. There are 12 amino acids in the CDR3, from cysteine to phenylalanine inclusive. The kept DNA is CDR3 alone, 36 bases in frame from the first base. No therapy was being received by patients at the time of sample collection, although prior treatments had ranged from chemotherapy, radiotherapy, surgery and immunotherapy to none. After thawing, cells were enriched for T lymphocytes using a negative-selection kit, with EpCAM beads added for tumor-infiltrating lymphocytes. CD8 TIL subsets were FACS-sorted as CD3+CD4-CD8+CD45RA- cells split by CD39 and CD103 expression into DN, SP and DP. After mincing, tumor specimens underwent a 1 h digestion with hyaluronidase, collagenase and DNase, and were then filtered, enriched by Ficoll and cryopreserved. Populations were sorted to just over 98% purity on a FACSAria II, and cell pellets were frozen for TCR sequencing without culture.

Sequencing was done on a sample of CD39+ CD103+ CD8+ T cells sorted from the tumor. In the paper's terms, the cell subset or site label means: CD103+CD39+ double-positive CD45RA- CD8 T cells. The receptor was derived from a human donor with head and neck squamous cell carcinoma. This chain joins TRBV5-1 to TRBJ2-7; the D gene remains uncertain. The DNA sequence reads TGCGCCAGCAGCTGGAACTGGGACGAGCAGTACTTC. It encodes CASSWNWDEQYF. The entire variable domain, with the stretches around the CDR3 drawn from the reference TRBV5-1 and TRBJ2-7 proteins, is KAGVTQTPRYLIKTRGQQVTLSCSPISGHRSVSWYQQTPGQGLQFLFEYFSETQRNKGNFPGRFSGRQFSNSRSEMNVSTLELGDSALYLCASSWNWDEQYFGPGTRLTVT.